Listed here are 24 T cell receptor beta chains from one sample, sequenced in a study of T-cell memory formation after mild COVID-19. Via MiXCR, TCRdb re-called the 5' RACE reads, giving one row per CDR3 protein. The sample consists of about 260,000 distinct CDR3 sequences, roughly 8.2% of them appearing once. Specimen: PBMCs or a T cell subset sorted from them (not recorded which). The source of these receptors is a man younger than 35 who had mild COVID-19 (a few samples of this study predate the infection). Cell type and time point are not known.

This clonotype has more than one count but fewer than ten. J is TRBJ2-1 and V is TRBV5-6; 9 bases are shared with TRBD2. The CDR3 length is 17 residues. Germline CDR1 and CDR2: SGHDT and YYEEEE. After removal of 1 base from V and 8 bases from J, the junction contained 13 bases not matched to a gene. The CDR3 sequence: CASSLRFPASGIYEQFF. CDR3 DNA: TGTGCCAGCAGCTTGAGGTTTCCGGCTAGCGGGATTTATGAGCAGTTCTTC.

The chain links TRBV6-5 to TRBJ2-7; TRBD1 matches 8 bases. The CDR3 is 14 amino acids. Trimming took 2 bases from V and 3 from J; bases not matched to a gene: 3. CDR1 and CDR2 from the germline V gene are MNHEY and SVGAGI. CDR3 region: CASSYRGQGYEQYF. The CDR3 nucleotides are TGTGCCAGCAGTTACCGAGGACAGGGCTACGAGCAGTACTTC.

The chain links TRBV10-1 to TRBJ2-3; no firm D call. This CDR3 has 13 residues. Germline V gives CDR1 WNHNN, CDR2 SYGVQD (reference sequence). V gave up 3 bases and J gave up 1 base, with 5 bases separating them. DNA for the CDR3: TGCGCCAGCAGTGATGGCCGCACAGATACGCAGTATTTT. It codes for CASSDGRTDTQYF.

The genes are TRBV5-1 and TRBJ2-7; 9 bases map to TRBD1. The ends lost 4 bases at V and 4 bases at J; junction bases unmatched: 9. This CDR3 is built from 15 residues. The germline gives CDR1 SGHRS, CDR2 YFSETQ. The CDR3 is CASSPGTGSVYEQYF. The CDR3 DNA reads TGCGCCAGCAGCCCCGGGACAGGGAGTGTGTACGAGCAGTACTTC. The full variable domain, rest sourced from reference TRBV5-1 and TRBJ2-7, is KAGVTQTPRYLIKTRGQQVTLSCSPISGHRSVSWYQQTPGQGLQFLFEYFSETQRNKGNFPGRFSGRQFSNSRSEMNVSTLELGDSALYLCASSPGTGSVYEQYFGPGTRLTVT.

This clonotype has a count of ten or more. The chain combines TRBV5-1 with TRBJ2-7; D is unresolved. Germline V gives CDR1 SGHRS, CDR2 YFSETQ. This CDR3 is 13 amino acids long. Trimming stripped 4 bases from V and 5 bases from J, with 13 bases between. The CDR3 loop reads CASSPTVKNEQYF. The CDR3 DNA reads TGCGCCAGCAGCCCCACCGTGAAGAACGAGCAGTACTTC.

This clonotype was observed many times. J is TRBJ2-7 and V is TRBV12-3 or TRBV12-4; no clear D. V lost 3 bases and J lost 4, with 4 bases in between. This CDR3 is 11 amino acids long. CDR3 amino acids: CASSFRYEQYF. The CDR3 DNA reads as TGTGCCAGCAGTTTTAGGTACGAGCAGTACTTC.

J is TRBJ2-3 and V is TRBV12-3 or TRBV12-4; D gene unclear. The CDR3 is 14 amino acids. Trimming removed 8 bases from V and 4 bases from J, with 16 bases in between. The CDR3 region has the DNA TGTGCCAGCCGCCTGGACGGCAAGGCAGATACGCAGTATTTT. Amino acid sequence: CASRLDGKADTQYF.

Of note for this clonotype: A much larger clonotype is one base distant, so this may be a read error. The CDR3, as DNA: TGTTCCAGCAGCCAATCGAGGGACACCGGGGAGCTGTTTTTT. It encodes CSSSQSRDTGELFF. V and J are TRBV7-2 and TRBJ2-2; a weak D match, TRBD2 (5 bases). CDR3 length equals 14 residues. Germline values: CDR1 SGHTA, CDR2 FQGNSA. The complete variable domain, with remaining parts taken from reference TRBV7-2 and TRBJ2-2, reads GAGVSQSPSNKVTEKGKDVELRCDPISGHTALYWYRQSLGQGLEFLIYFQGNSAPDKSGLPSDRFSAERTGGSVSTLTIQRTQQEDSAVYLCSSSQSRDTGELFFGEGSRLTVL.

Comments on this clonotype: At one end, the junction sequence differs from germline, possibly due to a read error. This rearrangement joins TRBV3-1 to TRBJ2-5, with TRBD2 matching over 7 bases. Looked up from germline, CDR1 is LGHDT and CDR2 is YNNKEL (reference sequence). The CDR3 is 15 amino acids. The CDR3 spells CASSEDLWEGETQYF. CDR3 coding DNA: TGTGCCAGCAGCGAAGACCTCTGGGAGGGCGAGACCCAGTACTTC.

This clonotype has at least ten counts. The chain carries TRBV28 and TRBJ1-2; TRBD1 matches at 8 bases. There are 14 residues in the CDR3. Germline V gives CDR1 MDHEN, CDR2 SYDVKM. The J segment lost 7 bases and the V segment lost 1 base, leaving 5 bases of the junction unmatched. CDR3 region: CASSLSAGGFGYTF. The CDR3 DNA follows: TGTGCCAGCAGTTTATCGGCAGGGGGCTTTGGCTACACCTTC.

The rearrangement joins TRBV25-1 to TRBJ2-7; D is unresolved. V lost 6 bases to trimming and J lost 4 bases, with 10 bases between them. Germline V gives CDR1 MGHDK, CDR2 SYGVNS. The CDR3 loop spans 12 amino acids. In DNA form, the CDR3 reads TGTGCCAGCAGCGGAGTGGGGTACGAGCAGTACTTC. It encodes CASSGVGYEQYF.

The rearrangement links TRBV12-3 or TRBV12-4 to TRBJ1-2; D possibly corresponds to TRBD1 (5 bases). The CDR3 totals 13 residues. Trimming left V 3 bases short and J 2 bases short, with 7 bases between. The CDR3 coding sequence is TGTGCCAGCAGTTTGACAGAGAACTATGGCTACACCTTC. Protein product: CASSLTENYGYTF.

This clonotype was counted only a few times. This sequence joins TRBV7-2 and TRBJ1-5; possibly TRBD1 for D (6 bases). Per the germline V gene, CDR1 is SGHTA and CDR2 is FQGNSA. The CDR3 is made up of 16 amino acids. V gave up 5 bases and J gave up 0 bases, with 14 bases separating them. The CDR3 loop is CASSQTGQNSNQPQHF. In nucleotides, the CDR3 is TGTGCCAGCAGCCAGACCGGACAGAATAGCAATCAGCCCCAGCATTTT. Variable domain in full (rest from reference TRBV7-2 and TRBJ1-5): GAGVSQSPSNKVTEKGKDVELRCDPISGHTALYWYRQSLGQGLEFLIYFQGNSAPDKSGLPSDRFSAERTGGSVSTLTIQRTQQEDSAVYLCASSQTGQNSNQPQHFGDGTRLSIL.

This clonotype was picked up many times. The rearrangement links TRBV24-1 to TRBJ2-1; 8 bases agree with TRBD1. Germline values: CDR1 KGHDR, CDR2 SFDVKD. This CDR3 region has 15 residues. Trimming took 0 bases from V and 9 from J; bases not matched to a gene: 6. The CDR3 protein is CATSDLAGGNFEQFF. CDR3 bases: TGTGCCACCAGTGATTTGGCAGGGGGCAATTTTGAGCAGTTCTTC.

This clonotype was found a few times. The CDR3 region is CAWSTGLAFTDTQYF. The DNA for the CDR3 is TGTGCCTGGAGTACCGGACTAGCGTTTACAGATACGCAGTATTTT. The chain has TRBV30 and TRBJ2-3, with 9 positions matching TRBD2. The CDR3 totals 15 residues. V was pared by 2 bases and J by 3 bases, with 6 bases of the junction left unmatched. Germline CDR1 is GTSNPN and CDR2 is SVGIG (reference sequence).

This clonotype was observed many times. The CDR3 loop reads CASSKTSGNNEQFF. In DNA, the CDR3 is TGTGCCAGCAGCAAGACTAGCGGGAACAATGAGCAGTTCTTC. The chain recombines TRBV12-3 or TRBV12-4 with TRBJ2-1; 11 nucleotides agree with TRBD2. The CDR3 is 14 residues long. J lost 5 bases, V lost 6 bases, and 3 bases had no gene match.

This sequence joins TRBV10-3 and TRBJ1-6; maybe TRBD1 (5 bases). The CDR3 totals 15 residues. V lost 4 bases and J lost 7, with 14 bases in between. Germline V gene sequence: CDR1 ENHRY, CDR2 SYGVKD. This chain's CDR3 is CAISGGGSGNSPLHF. CDR3 bases: TGTGCCATCAGTGGCGGGGGTAGTGGGAATTCACCCCTCCACTTT.

The chain is built from TRBV24-1 and TRBJ2-3; 7 bases are shared with TRBD2. The ends lost 3 bases at V and 2 bases at J; junction bases unmatched: 7. CDR1 and CDR2 (germline): KGHDR, SFDVKD. The CDR3 is made up of 16 amino acids. DNA of the CDR3: TGTGCCACCAGTGATGGCCGGGACTATGACACAGATACGCAGTATTTT. Its protein product is CATSDGRDYDTDTQYF.

This clonotype appeared a few times. The chain couples TRBV4-2 to TRBJ1-5, with 7 positions matching TRBD1. Losses at the gene ends were 4 bases for V and 5 bases for J; bases not matched to a gene: 17. CDR3 length: 18 residues. Per germline, CDR1 LGHNA and CDR2 YNFKEQ. CDR3 loop: CASSLAIARTGPHQPQHF. DNA for the CDR3: TGTGCCAGCAGCCTAGCGATAGCCAGGACAGGCCCTCATCAGCCCCAGCATTTT.

This clonotype was seen more than once but under ten times. V gene TRBV7-6 combines with J gene TRBJ1-6; no reliable D call. Trimming took 2 bases from V and 8 from J, leaving 10 bases between them. The germline V gene encodes CDR1 SGHVS and CDR2 FNYEAQ. The CDR3 contains 14 residues. In DNA, the CDR3 is TGTGCCAGCAGCTTAAGGAGGTTCGATTCACCCCTCCACTTT. The encoded protein is CASSLRRFDSPLHF.

This clonotype was seen only a few times. The gene calls are TRBV20-1 and TRBJ2-7; 7 positions agree with TRBD1. V was clipped by 2 bases and J by 7 bases; unmatched bases: 8. The CDR3 totals 13 residues. Germline-derived CDR1 and CDR2 are DFQATT and SNEGSKA (reference sequence). The CDR3 spells CSARSRGGGEQYF. Here the CDR3 DNA reads TGCAGTGCTAGATCGCGAGGGGGCGGTGAGCAGTACTTC.

The V call is TRBV29-1, the J call TRBJ1-4, with D possibly being TRBD1 (5 bases). There are 14 residues in the CDR3. Germline V lookup: CDR1 SQVTM, CDR2 ANQGSEA. The V end lost 3 bases, the J end lost 7 bases, and 15 bases lay between the germline ends. This CDR3 reads CSVDPLGVGEKLFF. The CDR3 DNA reads as TGCAGCGTTGACCCATTGGGGGTGGGTGAAAAACTGTTTTTT.

The V gene is TRBV20-1, the J gene TRBJ1-1, with a tentative D call TRBD1 (6 bases). CDR1 is DFQATT and CDR2 is SNEGSKA in the germline V gene (reference sequence). The CDR3 loop spans 14 amino acids. The V end lost 6 bases, the J end lost 1 base, and 15 bases lay between the germline ends. CDR3 region: CSAHGWTENTEAFF. CDR3 coding DNA: TGCAGTGCCCACGGTTGGACAGAGAACACTGAAGCTTTCTTT.

This clonotype was observed a few times. V gene TRBV27 combines with J gene TRBJ2-7, with D perhaps TRBD1 (5 bases). V was clipped by 5 bases and J by 0 bases, with 8 bases between them. The CDR3 consists of 13 residues. Germline loops: CDR1 MNHEY, CDR2 SMNVEV (reference sequence). CDR3: CASSAGYSYEQYF. Here the CDR3 DNA reads TGTGCCAGCAGTGCAGGGTACTCCTACGAGCAGTACTTC.